A single sample gave rise to the 16 T cell receptor beta chains below, sequenced in a study of circulating CD8 cells and anti-PD-1 response in melanoma (dated by TCRdb to about 2020). The run used a NextSeq 500. TCR libraries were prepared from around 14 ng of total RNA with the QIAseq Immune Repertoire RNA Library Kit, Human TCR Panel. TCRdb ran its own pipeline on the public reads, namely fastp trimming at Q25 and MiXCR clone calling, and kept in-frame beta chains. Rows are combined by CDR3 protein, so each entry shows the most common genes and DNA. The sample contains about 610 distinct CDR3 sequences, 3.8% of them found a single time. The ten top clones hold nearly 15% of the sample. Using a BD FACSAria II cell sorter, four subsets defined by PD-1 and/or TIGIT were sorted out of live CD3+CD8+TCRalphabeta+ cells. Sequences were derived from CD8+ T cells from PBMCs, sampled at baseline or after one month of anti-PD-1 therapy (not recorded which). All receptors come from a human donor with melanoma.

V and J are TRBV19 and TRBJ1-5; D is uncertain. This CDR3 spans 13 amino acids. V dropped 7 bases and J dropped 4 bases, with 11 bases sitting between them. Per the germline V gene, CDR1 is LNHDA and CDR2 is SQIVND (reference sequence). In nucleotides, the CDR3 is TGTGCCAGTATGTTGGGCGGTAATCAGCCCCAGCATTTT. This translates into CASMLGGNQPQHF.

Relative to its sample, this clonotype is large. The V and J genes are TRBV4-1 and TRBJ1-5; D is unresolved. From germline, CDR1 is MGHRA and CDR2 YSYEKL. The CDR3 extends over 14 amino acids. Trimming shortened V by 1 base and J by 6 bases, and 10 bases separated the two germline ends. The CDR3 DNA reads TGCGCCAGCAGCCAAGTTAGGAACTCTCAGCCCCAGCATTTT. Translation gives CASSQVRNSQPQHF.

This clonotype counts as large (0.1 to 1%). The chain's CDR3 is CASSLTGYEQFF. CDR3 nucleotides: TGTGCCAGCAGTTTAACAGGGTATGAGCAGTTCTTC. The chain is built from TRBV27 and TRBJ2-1; TRBD1 is a possible D gene (6 bases). This CDR3 has 12 residues. Trimming shortened V by 2 bases and J by 8 bases, and 7 bases separated the two germline ends. Germline values: CDR1 MNHEY, CDR2 SMNVEV (reference sequence).

This clonotype is termed large. This chain connects TRBV19 to TRBJ1-1; D is ambiguous. There are 17 residues in the CDR3. Germline V lookup: CDR1 LNHDA, CDR2 SQIVND (reference sequence). V dropped 0 bases and J dropped 3 bases, with 17 bases sitting between them. The CDR3 is CASSIDFRQVGDTEAFF. The CDR3 DNA sequence: TGTGCCAGTAGTATAGATTTTCGGCAGGTAGGAGACACTGAAGCTTTCTTT.

This clonotype ranks as medium-sized (0.01 to 0.1%). V and J are TRBV12-3 or TRBV12-4 and TRBJ2-5; 10 bases match TRBD1. The junction had 9 bases not matched to a gene; V was cut back by 5 bases and J by 3 bases. This CDR3 contains 16 residues. CDR3 DNA: TGTGCCAGCAGTGAACTGGACAGGGGGATGGAAGAGACCCAGTACTTC. It codes for CASSELDRGMEETQYF.

By share, this clonotype counts as large. The V gene is TRBV27, the J gene TRBJ1-2; no definite D call. The length of the CDR3 is 13 residues. Trimming took 1 base from V and 3 from J, leaving 6 bases between them. In germline, CDR1 is MNHEY, CDR2 SMNVEV (reference sequence). This CDR3 reads CASSLWGDYGYTF. The CDR3 DNA reads TGTGCCAGCAGTTTATGGGGAGACTATGGCTACACCTTC.

This clonotype is large by share. The chain couples TRBV19 to TRBJ1-4; D uncertain. Germline CDR1 reads LNHDA; CDR2 reads SQIVND (reference sequence). The CDR3 is made up of 12 amino acids. V lost 10 bases and J lost 9, with 15 bases in between. Written as DNA, the CDR3 is TGTGCCACTGGACTGGCGAAAAAAAAACTGTTTTTT. It is translated as CATGLAKKKLFF.

The V and J genes are TRBV29-1 and TRBJ2-7, with D perhaps matching TRBD1 (6 bases). CDR3 length equals 15 residues. Between the trimmed V and J ends, which lost 3 bases and 6 bases, there was a span of 21 bases. Germline CDR1 is SQVTM and CDR2 is ANQGSEA. The CDR3 DNA sequence: TGCAGCGTTGAGGGGCTTTCCTCAGGGGACGGCGAGCAGTACTTC. Translation gives CSVEGLSSGDGEQYF.

Comment on this clonotype: This may be a read error, as it is one base from a much larger clone. The V and J genes are TRBV27 and TRBJ2-7; TRBD2 matches 8 bases. Germline V CDR1 and CDR2: MNHEY, SMNVEV (reference sequence). Trimming cost V 0 bases and J 1 base; bases outside gene matches: 5. The CDR3 is 16 residues long. CDR3 coding DNA: TGTGCCAGCAGTTTATCTGGACCGGGAGGGTCCTACGAGCAGTACTTC. It translates to CASSLSGPGGSYEQYF.

This clonotype is termed medium-sized. This chain links TRBV19 with TRBJ2-5; D remains ambiguous. This CDR3 region has 11 residues. V was clipped by 5 bases and J by 2 bases, with 3 bases between them. Germline V gene lookup returns CDR1 LNHDA and CDR2 SQIVND (reference sequence). The CDR3 loop is CASSAQETQYF. In DNA, the CDR3 is TGTGCCAGTAGTGCGCAAGAGACCCAGTACTTC.

Relative to its sample, this clonotype is large. This rearrangement joins TRBV9 to TRBJ2-3; maybe TRBD1 (6 bases). CDR1 is SGDLS, CDR2 YYNGEE, per germline. V lost 4 bases, J lost 0 bases, and 15 bases lay in between. The CDR3 extends over 16 amino acids. As DNA, the CDR3 is TGTGCCAGCAGCCCCACAGGGATGGAAAGCACAGATACGCAGTATTTT. Translating gives CASSPTGMESTDTQYF.

A few counts support this clonotype. This CDR3 reads CASGEDRGVDGYTF. The CDR3 DNA follows: TGTGCCAGTGGAGAAGACAGGGGCGTAGATGGCTACACCTTC. The chain recombines TRBV19 with TRBJ1-2; 8 nucleotides agree with TRBD1. This CDR3 is built from 14 residues. V was pared by 8 bases and J by 6 bases, with 11 bases of the junction left unmatched. CDR1 is LNHDA, CDR2 SQIVND, per germline (reference sequence).

Sample share makes this clonotype large. This chain joins TRBV7-2 and TRBJ2-7; 9 bases fit TRBD1. From germline, CDR1 is SGHTA and CDR2 FQGNSA. The CDR3 contains 15 residues. V gave up 6 bases and J gave up 1 base; unmatched junction bases: 7. This CDR3 is CASRLTGTGSYEQYF. The CDR3 coding sequence is TGTGCCAGCAGACTTACCGGGACAGGGTCCTACGAGCAGTACTTC.

In this sample, this clonotype is large (0.1 to 1%). This chain connects TRBV7-9 to TRBJ1-2; D unclear. V was shortened by 2 bases and J by 6 bases, with 7 bases between the two germline ends. Germline lookup yields CDR1 SEHNR and CDR2 FQNEAQ (reference sequence). This CDR3 contains 12 residues. The CDR3 nucleotides are TGTGCCAGCAGCTTAAGTCAGGATGGCTACACCTTC. Its protein product is CASSLSQDGYTF.

By its share, this clonotype is medium-sized. The chain has TRBV19 and TRBJ2-7, with D unresolved. The CDR3 is made up of 13 amino acids. The germline V and J ends were trimmed by 5 bases and 6 bases, with 14 bases remaining between them. Per germline, CDR1 LNHDA and CDR2 SQIVND (reference sequence). The CDR3 sequence: CASSLVRTGEQYF. Written as DNA, the CDR3 is TGTGCCAGTAGTCTAGTCCGGACGGGCGAGCAGTACTTC.

This clonotype is labeled as large (0.1 to 1%). DNA of the CDR3: TGTGCCAGCAGCGTTAGCGGGGGGCTCCCCTACAATGAGCAGTTCTTC. Protein product: CASSVSGGLPYNEQFF. This sequence joins TRBV5-5 and TRBJ2-1; 10 bases are shared with TRBD2. V was pared by 4 bases and J by 2 bases, with 6 bases of the junction left unmatched. There are 16 residues in the CDR3. Germline assignment: CDR1 SGHKS and CDR2 YYEKEE (reference sequence).